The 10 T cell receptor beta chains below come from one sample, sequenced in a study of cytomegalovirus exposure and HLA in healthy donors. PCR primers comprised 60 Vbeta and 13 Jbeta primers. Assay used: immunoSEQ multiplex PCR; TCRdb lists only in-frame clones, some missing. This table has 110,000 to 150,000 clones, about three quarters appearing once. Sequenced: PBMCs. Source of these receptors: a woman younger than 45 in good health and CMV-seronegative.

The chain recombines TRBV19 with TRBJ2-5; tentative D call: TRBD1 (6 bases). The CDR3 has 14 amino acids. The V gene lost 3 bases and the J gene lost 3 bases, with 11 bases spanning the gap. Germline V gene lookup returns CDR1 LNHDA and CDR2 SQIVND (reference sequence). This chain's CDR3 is CASSIYSGEETQYF. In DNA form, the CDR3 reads TGTGCCAGTAGTATTTATTCAGGGGAAGAGACCCAGTACTTC.

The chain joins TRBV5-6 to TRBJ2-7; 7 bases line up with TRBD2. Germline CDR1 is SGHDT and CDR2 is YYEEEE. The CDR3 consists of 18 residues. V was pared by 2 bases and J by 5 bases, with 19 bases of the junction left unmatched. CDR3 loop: CASSFSFTSADGVDEQYF. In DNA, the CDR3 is TGTGCCAGCAGCTTCTCCTTTACTAGCGCAGACGGAGTAGACGAGCAGTACTTC.

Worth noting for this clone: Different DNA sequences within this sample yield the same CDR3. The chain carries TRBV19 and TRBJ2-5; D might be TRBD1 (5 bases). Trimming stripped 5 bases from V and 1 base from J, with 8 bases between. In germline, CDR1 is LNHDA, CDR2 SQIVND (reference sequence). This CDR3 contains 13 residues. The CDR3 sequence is CASSDSSQETQYF. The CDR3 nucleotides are TGTGCCAGTAGTGACAGCTCCCAAGAGACCCAGTACTTC.

The CDR3 region has the DNA TGTGCCAGTCTTTGGCAGGGTGGGATGAACACTGAAGCTTTCTTT. Translation gives CASLWQGGMNTEAFF. V gene TRBV19 combines with J gene TRBJ1-1, with D maybe TRBD1 (5 bases). Germline V gene sequence: CDR1 LNHDA, CDR2 SQIVND (reference sequence). CDR3 length: 15 residues. Trimming shortened V by 8 bases and J by 0 bases, and 16 bases separated the two germline ends. The full variable domain, in which reference TRBV19 and TRBJ1-1 provide the parts outside the CDR3, is DGGITQSPKYLFRKEGQNVTLSCEQNLNHDAMYWYRQDPGQGLRLIYYSQIVNDFQKGDIAEGYSVSREKKESFPLTVTSAQKNPTAFYLCASLWQGGMNTEAFFGQGTRLTVV.

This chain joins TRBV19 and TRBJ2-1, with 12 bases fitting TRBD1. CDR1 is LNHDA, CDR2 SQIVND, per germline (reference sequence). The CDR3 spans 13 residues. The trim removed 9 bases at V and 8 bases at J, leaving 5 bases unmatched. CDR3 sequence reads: CASRDRGHYEQFF. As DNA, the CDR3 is TGTGCCAGCCGGGACAGGGGGCACTATGAGCAGTTCTTC.

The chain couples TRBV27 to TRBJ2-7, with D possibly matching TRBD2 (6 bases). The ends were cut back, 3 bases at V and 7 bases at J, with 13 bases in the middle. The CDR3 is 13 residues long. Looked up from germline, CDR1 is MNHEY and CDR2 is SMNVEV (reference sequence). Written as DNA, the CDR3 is TGTGCCAGCAGTTTGCGGGATCTGGGTGAGCAGTACTTC. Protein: CASSLRDLGEQYF.

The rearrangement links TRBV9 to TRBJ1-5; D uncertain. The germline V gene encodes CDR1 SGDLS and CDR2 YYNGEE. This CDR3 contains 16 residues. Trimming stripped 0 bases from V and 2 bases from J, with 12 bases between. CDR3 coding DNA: TGTGCCAGCAGCGTAGTAACATCGAGGGGCAATCAGCCCCAGCATTTT. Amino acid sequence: CASSVVTSRGNQPQHF.

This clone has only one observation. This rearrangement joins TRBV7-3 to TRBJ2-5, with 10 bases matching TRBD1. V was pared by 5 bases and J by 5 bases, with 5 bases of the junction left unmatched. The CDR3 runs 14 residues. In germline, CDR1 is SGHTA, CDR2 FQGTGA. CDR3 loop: CASSPGQGTETQYF. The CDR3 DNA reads TGTGCCAGCAGCCCGGGACAGGGGACGGAGACCCAGTACTTC.

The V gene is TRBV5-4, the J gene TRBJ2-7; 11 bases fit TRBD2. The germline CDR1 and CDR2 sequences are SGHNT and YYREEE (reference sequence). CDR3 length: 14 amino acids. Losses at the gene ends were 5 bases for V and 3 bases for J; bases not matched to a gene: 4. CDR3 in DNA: TGTGCCAGCAGTTTGACTAGCGGGGACTACGAGCAGTACTTC. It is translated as CASSLTSGDYEQYF.

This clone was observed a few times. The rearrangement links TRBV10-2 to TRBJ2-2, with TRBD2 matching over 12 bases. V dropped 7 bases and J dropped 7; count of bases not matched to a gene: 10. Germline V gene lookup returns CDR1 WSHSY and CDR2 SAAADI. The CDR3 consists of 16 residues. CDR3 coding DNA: TGCGCCAGCACCTCTAGCGGGAGGGCCGGGGACGGGGAGCTGTTTTTT. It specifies CASTSSGRAGDGELFF.